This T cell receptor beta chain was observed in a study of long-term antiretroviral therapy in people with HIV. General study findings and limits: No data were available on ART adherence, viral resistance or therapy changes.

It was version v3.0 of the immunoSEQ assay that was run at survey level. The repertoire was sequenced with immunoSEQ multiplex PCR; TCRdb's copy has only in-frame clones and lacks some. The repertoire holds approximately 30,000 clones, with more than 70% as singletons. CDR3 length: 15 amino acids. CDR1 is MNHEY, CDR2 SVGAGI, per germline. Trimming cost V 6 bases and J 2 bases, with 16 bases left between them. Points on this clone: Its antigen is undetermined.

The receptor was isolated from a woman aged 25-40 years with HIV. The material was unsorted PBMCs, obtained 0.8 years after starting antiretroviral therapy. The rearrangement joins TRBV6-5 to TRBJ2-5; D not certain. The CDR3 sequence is CASRQGGRGQETQYF. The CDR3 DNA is TGTGCCAGCAGGCAAGGTGGACGAGGTCAAGAGACCCAGTACTTC.